These 28 T cell receptor beta chains were all obtained from the same sample, sequenced in a study of shared clonotypes between healthy human individuals. Assay: immunoSEQ multiplex PCR; the TCRdb copy retains only in-frame clones and omits some. The data show roughly 95,000 clones, with around half seen just once and over 13% held by the top ten. The specimen sequenced was PBMCs. The receptors stem from a woman in her thirties or forties in good health. Some clones in this sample may be carry-over from other donors' samples.

This chain uses TRBV18 with TRBJ2-6, with a weak D call TRBD1 (5 bases). This CDR3 is 16 amino acids long. CDR1 is KGHSH and CDR2 is LQKENI in the germline V gene. The ends were cut back, 0 bases at V and 2 bases at J, with 8 bases in the middle. The CDR3 DNA follows: TGTGCCAGCTCACCACCGAGCAGGGCTGGGGCCAACGTCCTGACTTTC. This sequence encodes CASSPPSRAGANVLTF.

In the case of this clone: Only one base separates this from a far larger clonotype, so it likely reflects a read error. The chain couples TRBV9 to TRBJ2-5; D ambiguous. This CDR3 contains 11 residues. With 4 bases removed from V and 1 base from J, the gap between germline ends came to 2 bases. CDR1 and CDR2 from the germline V gene are SGDLS and YYNGEE. CDR3 coding DNA: TGTGCCAGCAGCTTCCAAGAGACCCAGTACTTC. The encoded protein is CASSFQETQYF.

This rearrangement joins TRBV23-1 to TRBJ1-5, with D tentatively TRBD1 (5 bases). TRBV23-1 is labeled an ORF, and its function is uncertain. The CDR3 has 16 residues. V was cut by 10 bases and J by 1 base, with 20 bases left in between. The CDR3 DNA reads TGCGCCAACAGCAAACTTAGGGGATTGAGCAATCAGCCCCAGCATTTT. Its protein product is CANSKLRGLSNQPQHF.

The chain is built from TRBV12-5 and TRBJ1-4; no clear D gene. Germline CDR1 LGHNT, CDR2 FRNRAP. Trimming removed 7 bases from V and 3 bases from J, with 9 bases in between. The CDR3 consists of 13 residues. In DNA form, the CDR3 reads TGTGCTAGTGCCCTTGGGGCTAATGAAAAACTGTTTTTT. Its translation: CASALGANEKLFF.

The genes are TRBV25-1 and TRBJ1-1, with 10 nucleotides matching TRBD1. Germline V gives CDR1 MGHDK, CDR2 SYGVNS. Unmatched junction bases numbered 9, after V lost 3 bases and J lost 11 bases. There are 14 residues in the CDR3. The CDR3 sequence: CASSDPGTGEEAFF. The DNA for the CDR3 is TGTGCCAGCAGTGACCCTGGGACAGGGGAAGAGGCTTTCTTT.

V gene TRBV11-1 combines with J gene TRBJ2-1, with 8 bases fitting TRBD2. The CDR3 totals 15 residues. Looked up from germline, CDR1 is SGHAT and CDR2 is FQDESV (reference sequence). Trimming removed 2 bases from V and 9 bases from J; junction bases left unmatched: 9. The CDR3 nucleotides read TGTGCCAGCAGCTTATCGGGACTAGTCTATGGTGAGCAGTTCTTC. Its translation: CASSLSGLVYGEQFF.

The genes are TRBV29-1 and TRBJ2-5; no clear D. Germline lookup yields CDR1 SQVTM and CDR2 ANQGSEA. Trimming left V 4 bases short and J 1 base short, with 13 bases between. The CDR3 totals 14 residues. CDR3 residues: CSVGVGLGQETQYF. In nucleotides, the CDR3 is TGCAGCGTTGGGGTGGGGTTGGGCCAAGAGACCCAGTACTTC.

This clone was seen more than once but under ten times. The V and J genes are TRBV6-1 and TRBJ1-2; 11 bases map to TRBD1. Germline CDR1 and CDR2: MNHNS and SASEGT. The ends lost 11 bases at V and 5 bases at J; junction bases unmatched: 13. The length of the CDR3 is 15 residues. CDR3: CASSYRGTGGYGYTF. The CDR3 bases are TGTGCCTCTTCTTATCGTGGGACAGGGGGTTATGGCTACACCTTC.

This clone was counted many times. The chain employs TRBV9 and TRBJ2-1, with 7 bases identical to TRBD1. The CDR3 totals 15 residues. The V and J ends lost 2 bases and 5 bases, in that order; junction bases with no gene match: 7. The germline V gene encodes CDR1 SGDLS and CDR2 YYNGEE. The CDR3 protein is CASSVGPGQNNEQFF. The CDR3 DNA sequence: TGTGCCAGCAGCGTGGGCCCGGGACAGAACAATGAGCAGTTCTTC.

This clone was counted ten times or more. V and J are TRBV2 and TRBJ1-5, with D tentatively TRBD1 (5 bases). Trimming left V 6 bases short and J 5 bases short, with 11 bases between. CDR1 and CDR2 (germline): SNHLY, FYNNEI. CDR3 size: 13 residues. As DNA, the CDR3 is TGTGCCAGCAGGGACACCCACTATCAGCCCCAGCATTTT. Residues: CASRDTHYQPQHF. The variable domain in full, with the rest retrieved from reference TRBV2 and TRBJ1-5, is EPEVTQTPSHQVTQMGQEVILRCVPISNHLYFYWYRQILGQKVEFLVSFYNNEISEKSEIFDDQFSVERPDGSNFTLKIRSTKLEDSAMYFCASRDTHYQPQHFGDGTRLSIL.

About this clone: A far larger clone is only one base removed, so a read error is likely. Other DNA sequences in the same sample also yield this CDR3. This rearrangement joins TRBV30 to TRBJ1-5, with unresolved D. V was clipped by 0 bases and J by 6 bases, with 9 bases between them. This CDR3 has 13 residues. CDR1 GTSNPN and CDR2 SVGIG come from the germline V gene (reference sequence). CDR3 coding DNA: TGTGCCTGGAGTGTAGGAGGTCCTCAGCCCCAGCATTTT. Encoded protein: CAWSVGGPQPQHF.

This clone turned up a few times. The chain employs TRBV2 and TRBJ1-4; D uncertain. V lost 4 bases, J lost 15 bases, and 9 bases lay in between. The CDR3 consists of 10 residues. Germline V lookup: CDR1 SNHLY, CDR2 FYNNEI. In DNA form, the CDR3 reads TGTGCCAGCAGTGCGGGTAGGGTGTTTTTT. Encoded protein: CASSAGRVFF.

With respect to this clone: This may stem from a read error, because a much larger clone lies one nucleotide away. The same CDR3 arises from other DNA sequences in this sample as well. The rearrangement links TRBV28 to TRBJ2-5; 11 bases match TRBD1. The J call may be incorrect, as the DNA end agrees better with TRBJ2-7. CDR3 length equals 17 residues. Germline CDR1 and CDR2: MDHEN and SYDVKM. The CDR3 here is CASSLGDWTGGYYEQYF. CDR3 coding DNA: TGTGCTAGCAGTTTAGGCGATTGGACAGGGGGCTACTACGAGCAGTACTTC.

This clone was found many times. V usage is TRBV2 and J usage is TRBJ2-1, with 7 bases lining up with TRBD1. Per the germline V gene, CDR1 is SNHLY and CDR2 is FYNNEI. The CDR3 runs to 16 residues. Trimming removed 5 bases from V and 5 bases from J; junction bases left unmatched: 12. The CDR3 DNA reads TGTGCCAGCAGTACCAGGACAGGCAAACGGGACAATGAGCAGTTCTTC. Protein product: CASSTRTGKRDNEQFF.

The V and J genes are TRBV30 and TRBJ2-5; D not resolved. The germline CDR1 and CDR2 sequences are GTSNPN and SVGIG (reference sequence). Between the trimmed V and J ends, which lost 0 bases and 5 bases, there was a span of 10 bases. CDR3 length: 13 residues. The CDR3: CAWSVGYRETQYF. The DNA of the CDR3 is TGTGCCTGGAGTGTCGGGTACCGGGAGACCCAGTACTTC.

The chain employs TRBV30 and TRBJ1-5, with D perhaps TRBD1 (5 bases). Germline CDR1 is GTSNPN and CDR2 is SVGIG (reference sequence). CDR3 length: 13 residues. The germline V and J ends were trimmed by 1 base and 3 bases, with 7 bases remaining between them. CDR3 in amino acids: CAWSGQLNQPQHF. The CDR3 DNA follows: TGTGCCTGGAGTGGACAGCTCAATCAGCCCCAGCATTTT.

This chain's CDR3 is CASSIGAGAGTGELFF. The DNA of the CDR3 is TGTGCCAGTAGTATAGGAGCGGGAGCGGGCACCGGGGAGCTGTTTTTT. This chain uses TRBV19 with TRBJ2-2; 8 bases are a match to TRBD2. Trimming took 1 base from V and 4 from J; bases not matched to a gene: 5. Germline CDR1 reads LNHDA; CDR2 reads SQIVND (reference sequence). The CDR3 sequence is 16 residues long.

This clone has only a few counts. This chain links TRBV13 with TRBJ2-5; 7 bases agree with TRBD2. CDR1 PRHDT and CDR2 FYEKMQ come from the germline V gene (reference sequence). This CDR3 has 15 amino acids. The V gene end was trimmed by 5 bases and the J gene end by 3 bases; junction bases not matched to a gene: 9. CDR3 residues: CASSPREGREETQYF. In nucleotides, the CDR3 is TGTGCCAGCAGCCCCAGGGAGGGCAGGGAAGAGACCCAGTACTTC.

There are a few counts of this clone. The chain joins TRBV5-5 to TRBJ2-1, with 9 bases lining up with TRBD2. With V trimmed by 3 bases and J by 9 bases, 13 bases remained unmatched. This CDR3 spans 16 amino acids. Per the germline V gene, CDR1 is SGHKS and CDR2 is YYEKEE (reference sequence). CDR3: CASSWPGLAGFGEQFF. CDR3 nucleotides: TGTGCCAGCAGCTGGCCGGGACTAGCAGGGTTCGGTGAGCAGTTCTTC.

This clone has at least ten counts. The chain recombines TRBV5-6 with TRBJ2-7; 12 nucleotides agree with TRBD2. V lost 3 bases and J lost 7; bases outside the gene matches: 5. The length of the CDR3 is 14 residues. Germline loops: CDR1 SGHDT, CDR2 YYEEEE. The CDR3 DNA is TGTGCCAGCAGCTCCGGACTAGCGGGATGGGAGCAGTACTTC. Amino acid sequence: CASSSGLAGWEQYF. Based on the CDR3 plus reference TRBV5-6 and TRBJ2-7, the full variable domain is DAGVTQSPTHLIKTRGQQVTLRCSPKSGHDTVSWYQQALGQGPQFIFQYYEEEERQRGNFPDRFSGHQFPNYSSELNVNALLLGDSALYLCASSSGLAGWEQYFGPGTRLTVT.

Of note for this clone: One base separates it from a far larger clone, so it is likely a read error. The final CDR3 position lacks the conserved phenylalanine or tryptophan, pointing to a likely read error. V gene TRBV30 combines with J gene TRBJ1-5; 10 nucleotides agree with TRBD1. In germline, CDR1 is GTSNPN, CDR2 SVGIG (reference sequence). The CDR3 spans 15 residues. J gave up 2 bases and V 5 bases, and 6 bases lay outside the gene matches. The CDR3 protein is CAWAGTGVRNQPQHL. CDR3 sequence (DNA): TGTGCCTGGGCCGGGACAGGGGTGCGCAATCAGCCCCAGCATCTT.

Turning to this clone: This CDR3 is also generated by other DNA sequences in the sample. The V and J genes are TRBV2 and TRBJ1-2; tentatively, D is TRBD1 (5 bases). V lost 4 bases to trimming and J lost 2 bases, with 8 bases between them. The CDR3 sequence is 13 residues long. The germline gives CDR1 SNHLY, CDR2 FYNNEI. The CDR3 region is CASSAGGNYGYTF. The CDR3 DNA reads as TGTGCCAGCAGTGCCGGGGGGAACTATGGCTACACCTTC.

The V and J genes are TRBV2 and TRBJ2-5; unclear D gene. CDR3 size: 11 residues. The germline V gene encodes CDR1 SNHLY and CDR2 FYNNEI. Trimming took 7 bases from V and 2 from J, leaving 5 bases between them. CDR3 sequence: CASMLQETQYF. CDR3 nucleotides: TGTGCCAGCATGCTACAAGAGACCCAGTACTTC. Drawing the rest from reference TRBV2 and TRBJ2-5, the complete variable domain is EPEVTQTPSHQVTQMGQEVILRCVPISNHLYFYWYRQILGQKVEFLVSFYNNEISEKSEIFDDQFSVERPDGSNFTLKIRSTKLEDSAMYFCASMLQETQYFGPGTRLLVL.

This clone was counted at least ten times. CDR3 sequence: CASRQTDATGELFF. CDR3 in DNA: TGTGCCAGCAGGCAGACAGATGCTACCGGGGAGCTGTTTTTT. The rearrangement uses TRBV2 and TRBJ2-2; D might be TRBD1 (5 bases). The CDR3 sequence is 14 residues long. The germline V and J ends were trimmed by 6 bases and 5 bases, with 13 bases remaining between them. Germline V lookup: CDR1 SNHLY, CDR2 FYNNEI.

This clone has at least ten counts. The chain carries TRBV27 and TRBJ2-7; 9 bases fit TRBD1. The CDR3 covers 16 residues. Germline values: CDR1 MNHEY, CDR2 SMNVEV (reference sequence). Unmatched junction bases numbered 12, after V lost 5 bases and J lost 4 bases. CDR3 loop: CASSASRGTGSYEQYF. CDR3 nucleotides: TGTGCCAGCAGTGCAAGCCGGGGGACAGGGAGTTACGAGCAGTACTTC.

The V gene is TRBV28, the J gene TRBJ1-1; maybe TRBD1 (5 bases). Trimming shortened V by 5 bases and J by 1 base, and 8 bases separated the two germline ends. Germline assignment: CDR1 MDHEN and CDR2 SYDVKM. The CDR3 sequence is 13 residues long. The CDR3 region has the DNA TGTGCCAGCAGTCCAGGGCCGAACACTGAAGCTTTCTTT. Translation gives CASSPGPNTEAFF.

The chain carries TRBV4-3 and TRBJ2-1; no clear D. Trimming left V 1 base short and J 0 bases short, with 7 bases between. This CDR3 is 15 amino acids long. Germline CDR1 reads LGHNA; CDR2 reads YSLEER. The CDR3 coding sequence is TGCGCCAGCAGCCAAGTCTCACGCTCCTACAATGAGCAGTTCTTC. Its translation is CASSQVSRSYNEQFF.

This clone was counted a few times. CDR3 DNA: TGTGCCAGCAGCGGCCGACCCTACGAGCAGTACTTC. Protein product: CASSGRPYEQYF. The J gene is TRBJ2-7, the V gene TRBV28; D remains unclear. Trimming shortened V by 6 bases and J by 2 bases, and 8 bases separated the two germline ends. This CDR3 contains 12 residues. Germline CDR1 MDHEN, CDR2 SYDVKM.